The 19 T cell receptor beta chains below were found in one sample sequenced in a study of blood T cell repertoires in COVID-19. TCRdb keeps only in-frame clones here, not all; method: immunoSEQ multiplex PCR. The sample carries roughly 82,000 clones, 83% recorded once. The sequencing input was peripheral blood. These receptors were obtained from a woman aged 55-70 years with acute or convalescent COVID-19.

CDR3 region: CASSLVGGVNTEAFF. The CDR3 DNA is TGTGCCAGCAGCTTAGTAGGGGGCGTGAACACTGAAGCTTTCTTT. This chain joins TRBV7-2 and TRBJ1-1; 7 nucleotides match TRBD1. This CDR3 has 15 residues. CDR1 and CDR2 (germline): SGHTA, FQGNSA. The trim removed 1 base at V and 0 bases at J, leaving 2 bases unmatched. Complete variable domain (other parts from reference TRBV7-2 and TRBJ1-1): GAGVSQSPSNKVTEKGKDVELRCDPISGHTALYWYRQSLGQGLEFLIYFQGNSAPDKSGLPSDRFSAERTGGSVSTLTIQRTQQEDSAVYLCASSLVGGVNTEAFFGQGTRLTVV.

This chain connects TRBV5-4 to TRBJ1-1, with a tentative D call TRBD1 (5 bases). The V gene lost 3 bases and the J gene lost 1 base, with 13 bases spanning the gap. This CDR3 region has 15 residues. Germline values: CDR1 SGHNT, CDR2 YYREEE (reference sequence). The CDR3 coding sequence is TGTGCCAGCAGCTACTTACAGGCCCCGAACACTGAAGCTTTCTTT. Amino acid sequence: CASSYLQAPNTEAFF.

This clone was observed a few times. The V and J genes are TRBV19 and TRBJ2-7; 7 bases align to TRBD1. Germline-derived CDR1 and CDR2 are LNHDA and SQIVND (reference sequence). The CDR3 totals 16 residues. The V segment lost 4 bases and the J segment 1 base; nucleotides outside the gene matches: 10. CDR3 coding DNA: TGTGCCAGTAGTACCCGACAGGGAAGGGGTTCCTACGAGCAGTACTTC. This sequence encodes CASSTRQGRGSYEQYF.

This clone has a handful of counts. The rearrangement uses TRBV4-1 and TRBJ1-2, with D tentatively TRBD1 (6 bases). Between the trimmed V and J ends, which lost 5 bases and 0 bases, there was a span of 16 bases. CDR1 is MGHRA, CDR2 YSYEKL, per germline. This CDR3 has 16 residues. CDR3 loop: CASSNPKGGTNYGYTF. DNA for the CDR3: TGCGCCAGCAGCAATCCAAAGGGGGGGACTAACTATGGCTACACCTTC.

The CDR3 DNA reads TGTGCCAGTAGTATAGACTACGGGACAGCGCATGGCTACACCTTC. Amino acid sequence: CASSIDYGTAHGYTF. This chain joins TRBV19 and TRBJ1-2; TRBD1 aligns across 7 bases. V was pared by 0 bases and J by 6 bases, with 7 bases of the junction left unmatched. Germline V CDR1 and CDR2: LNHDA, SQIVND (reference sequence). The CDR3 loop spans 15 amino acids.

The rearrangement uses TRBV5-1 and TRBJ2-4; D is unresolved. Between the trimmed V and J ends, which lost 0 bases and 5 bases, there was a span of 12 bases. The CDR3 sequence is 15 residues long. In germline, CDR1 is SGHRS, CDR2 YFSETQ. The CDR3 bases are TGCGCCAGCAGCTTGGGTCTGACTTGGGAAAACATTCAGTACTTC. Translating it yields CASSLGLTWENIQYF.

This chain uses TRBV7-3 with TRBJ2-5; D may be TRBD2 (6 bases). Germline V gene sequence: CDR1 SGHTA, CDR2 FQGTGA. V was shortened by 0 bases and J by 4 bases, with 9 bases between the two germline ends. CDR3 size: 14 residues. The CDR3 region is CASSLTGSSETQYF. CDR3 DNA sequence: TGTGCCAGCAGCTTAACCGGGAGTTCAGAGACCCAGTACTTC.

This chain connects TRBV4-1 to TRBJ2-7, with D perhaps TRBD2 (6 bases). CDR1 is MGHRA, CDR2 YSYEKL, per germline. V was cut by 6 bases and J by 5 bases, with 17 bases left in between. This CDR3 is built from 14 residues. Written as DNA, the CDR3 is TGCGCCAGCAGTGGACGGGAGAGCATCCACGAGCAGTACTTC. It is translated as CASSGRESIHEQYF.

This sequence joins TRBV3-1 (or the pseudogene TRBV3-2) and TRBJ1-1; tentatively, D is TRBD1 (6 bases). With 5 bases removed from V and 8 bases from J, the gap between germline ends came to 18 bases. The CDR3 loop spans 14 amino acids. Germline V lookup: CDR1 LGHDT, CDR2 YNNKEL (reference sequence). The DNA for the CDR3 is TGTGCCAGCAGCTCCCTGGGACAAACCGGCGAAGCTTTCTTT. Protein: CASSSLGQTGEAFF.

The chain is built from TRBV19 and TRBJ2-5, with unresolved D. CDR3 length equals 11 residues. Trimming removed 3 bases from V and 7 bases from J, with 6 bases in between. Germline V gene data show CDR1 as LNHDA and CDR2 as SQIVND (reference sequence). The CDR3 coding sequence is TGTGCCAGTAGTATCGCCGGGACCCAGTACTTC. This encodes CASSIAGTQYF.

This clone was counted a few times. The rearrangement uses TRBV7-8 and TRBJ2-2; possible D gene TRBD1, 5 bases. CDR3 length equals 13 residues. Looked up from germline, CDR1 is SGHVS and CDR2 is FQNEAQ. V was pared by 3 bases and J by 3 bases, with 5 bases between. The CDR3 loop is CASSFRDTGELFF. CDR3 nucleotides: TGTGCCAGCAGCTTCAGGGACACCGGGGAGCTGTTTTTT.

Details on this clone: The same CDR3 arises from other DNA sequences in this sample as well. This chain uses TRBV6-1 with TRBJ1-2; 9 bases map to TRBD1. V lost 2 bases and J lost 2; bases outside the gene matches: 3. Germline V gene sequence: CDR1 MNHNS, CDR2 SASEGT. The CDR3 runs 15 residues. The CDR3 sequence: CASSEKGQGNYGYTF. The CDR3 DNA is TGTGCCAGCAGTGAAAAGGGACAGGGAAACTATGGCTACACCTTC.

The chain links TRBV12-3 or TRBV12-4 to TRBJ1-2, with D unclear. Trimming removed 7 bases at V and 4 bases at J, with 13 bases between. The CDR3 length is 13 residues. The CDR3 DNA sequence: TGTGCCAGCACCCTAAGCGGGCCCTATGGCTACACCTTC. Translating it yields CASTLSGPYGYTF.

This clone was seen only a few times. The chain has TRBV5-5 and TRBJ2-1, with 12 nucleotides matching TRBD2. The J segment lost 8 bases and the V segment lost 4 bases, leaving 10 bases of the junction unmatched. Per the germline V gene, CDR1 is SGHKS and CDR2 is YYEKEE (reference sequence). The length of the CDR3 is 16 residues. CDR3 region: CASSPRLLAGGYEQFF. DNA for the CDR3: TGTGCCAGCAGCCCACGACTTCTAGCGGGGGGGTATGAGCAGTTCTTC. Filled out from reference TRBV5-5 and TRBJ2-1, the complete variable domain reads DAGVTQSPTHLIKTRGQQVTLRCSPISGHKSVSWYQQVLGQGPQFIFQYYEKEERGRGNFPDRFSARQFPNYSSELNVNALLLGDSALYLCASSPRLLAGGYEQFFGPGTRLTVL.

This clone showed up just a few times. This chain joins TRBV11-2 and TRBJ1-4, with D unresolved. The germline CDR1 and CDR2 sequences are SGHAT and FQNNGV. This CDR3 is built from 14 residues. The ends were cut back, 3 bases at V and 4 bases at J, with 9 bases in the middle. The CDR3 DNA is TGTGCCAGCAGCTTGAAGAGCTTTAATGAAAAACTGTTTTTT. Encoded protein: CASSLKSFNEKLFF.

This clone showed up just once. The chain joins TRBV7-8 to TRBJ1-4; unclear D gene. CDR1 and CDR2 (germline): SGHVS, FQNEAQ. V was shortened by 1 base and J by 8 bases, with 14 bases between the two germline ends. The CDR3 contains 15 residues. The CDR3 sequence: CASSLVGGNGEKLFF. Here the CDR3 DNA reads TGTGCCAGCAGCTTAGTGGGAGGGAATGGGGAAAAACTGTTTTTT. Combining the CDR3 with reference TRBV7-8 and TRBJ1-4 gives the whole variable domain GAGVSQSPRYKVAKRGQDVALRCDPISGHVSLFWYQQALGQGPEFLTYFQNEAQLDKSGLPSDRFFAERPEGSVSTLKIQRTQQEDSAVYLCASSLVGGNGEKLFFGSGTQLSVL.

This clone was recorded a few times. The chain links TRBV12-5 to TRBJ1-6; D ambiguous. The ends were cut back, 5 bases at V and 0 bases at J, with 11 bases in the middle. The CDR3 runs 16 residues. Germline CDR1 LGHNT, CDR2 FRNRAP. The CDR3 DNA reads as TGTGCTAGTGGTCCCCCCCGGGGCTCCTATAATTCACCCCTCCACTTT. Translation: CASGPPRGSYNSPLHF.

J is TRBJ1-1 and V is TRBV19; no clear D. The germline V and J ends were trimmed by 2 bases and 5 bases, with 12 bases remaining between them. Germline CDR1 reads LNHDA; CDR2 reads SQIVND (reference sequence). The CDR3 consists of 14 residues. CDR3 bases: TGTGCCAGTAGTATATACCTTGGAGCGACTGAAGCTTTCTTT. Its protein product is CASSIYLGATEAFF.

The chain uses TRBV5-1 and TRBJ2-2; D possibly corresponds to TRBD2 (6 bases). This CDR3 comprises 14 residues. The germline gives CDR1 SGHRS, CDR2 YFSETQ. The V end lost 0 bases, the J end lost 4 bases, and 7 bases lay between the germline ends. The CDR3 sequence: CASSLGLGTGELFF. DNA of the CDR3: TGCGCCAGCAGCTTGGGACTAGGCACCGGGGAGCTGTTTTTT.